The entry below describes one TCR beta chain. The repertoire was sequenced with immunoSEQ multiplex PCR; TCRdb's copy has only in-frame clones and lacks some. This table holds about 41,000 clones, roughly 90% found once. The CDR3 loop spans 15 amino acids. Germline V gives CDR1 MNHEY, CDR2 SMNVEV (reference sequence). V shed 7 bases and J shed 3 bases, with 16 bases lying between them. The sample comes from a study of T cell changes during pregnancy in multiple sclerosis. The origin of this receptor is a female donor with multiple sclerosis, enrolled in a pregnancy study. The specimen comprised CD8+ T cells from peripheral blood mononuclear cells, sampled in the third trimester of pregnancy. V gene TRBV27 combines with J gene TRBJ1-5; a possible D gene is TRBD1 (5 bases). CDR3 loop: CASTRSGGNNQPQHF. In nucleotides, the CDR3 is TGTGCCAGCACTCGCTCGGGGGGGAACAATCAGCCCCAGCATTTT.